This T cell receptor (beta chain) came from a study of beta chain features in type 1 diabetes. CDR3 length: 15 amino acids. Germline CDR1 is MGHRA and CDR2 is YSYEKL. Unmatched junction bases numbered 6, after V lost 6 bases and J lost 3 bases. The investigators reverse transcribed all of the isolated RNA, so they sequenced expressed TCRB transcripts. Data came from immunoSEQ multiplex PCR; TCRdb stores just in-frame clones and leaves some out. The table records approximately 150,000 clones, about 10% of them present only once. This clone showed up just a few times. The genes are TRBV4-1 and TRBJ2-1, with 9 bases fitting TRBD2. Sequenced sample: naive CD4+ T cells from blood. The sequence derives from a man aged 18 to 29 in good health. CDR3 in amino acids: CASSGLAGLYNEQFF. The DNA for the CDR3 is TGCGCCAGCAGTGGCCTAGCGGGACTCTACAATGAGCAGTTCTTC.